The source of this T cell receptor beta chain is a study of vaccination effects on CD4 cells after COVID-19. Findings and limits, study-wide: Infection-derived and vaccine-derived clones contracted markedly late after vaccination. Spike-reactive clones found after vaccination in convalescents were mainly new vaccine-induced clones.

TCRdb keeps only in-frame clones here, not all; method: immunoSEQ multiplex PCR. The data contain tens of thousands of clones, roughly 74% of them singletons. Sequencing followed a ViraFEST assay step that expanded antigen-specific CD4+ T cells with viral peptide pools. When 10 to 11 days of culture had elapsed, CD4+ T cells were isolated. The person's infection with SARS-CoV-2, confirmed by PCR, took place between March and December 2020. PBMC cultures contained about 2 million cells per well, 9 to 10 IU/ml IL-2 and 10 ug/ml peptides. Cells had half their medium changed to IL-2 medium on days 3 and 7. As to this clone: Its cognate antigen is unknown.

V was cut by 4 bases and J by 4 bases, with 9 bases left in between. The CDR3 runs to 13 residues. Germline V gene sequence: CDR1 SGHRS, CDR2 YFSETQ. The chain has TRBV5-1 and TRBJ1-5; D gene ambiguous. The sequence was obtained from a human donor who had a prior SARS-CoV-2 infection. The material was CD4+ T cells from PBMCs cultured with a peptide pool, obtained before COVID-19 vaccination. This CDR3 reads CASSVGVNQPQHF. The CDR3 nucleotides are TGCGCCAGCAGCGTTGGAGTGAATCAGCCCCAGCATTTT.